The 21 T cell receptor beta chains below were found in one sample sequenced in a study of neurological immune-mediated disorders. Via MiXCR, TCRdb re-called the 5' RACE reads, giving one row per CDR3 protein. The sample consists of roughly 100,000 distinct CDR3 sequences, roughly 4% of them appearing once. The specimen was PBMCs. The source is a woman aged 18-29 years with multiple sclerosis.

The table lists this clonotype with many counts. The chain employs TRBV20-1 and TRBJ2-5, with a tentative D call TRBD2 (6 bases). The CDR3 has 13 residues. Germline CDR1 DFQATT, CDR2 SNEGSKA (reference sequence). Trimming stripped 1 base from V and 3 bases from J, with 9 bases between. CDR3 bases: TGCAGTGCTAGAGCTAGCGCCGAAGAGACCCAGTACTTC. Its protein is CSARASAEETQYF.

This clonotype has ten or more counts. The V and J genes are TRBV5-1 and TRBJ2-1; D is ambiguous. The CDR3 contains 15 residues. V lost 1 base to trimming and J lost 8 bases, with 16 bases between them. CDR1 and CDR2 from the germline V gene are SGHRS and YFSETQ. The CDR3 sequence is CASSLRPWGGDEQFF. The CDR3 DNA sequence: TGCGCCAGCAGCTTGAGGCCATGGGGTGGGGATGAGCAGTTCTTC.

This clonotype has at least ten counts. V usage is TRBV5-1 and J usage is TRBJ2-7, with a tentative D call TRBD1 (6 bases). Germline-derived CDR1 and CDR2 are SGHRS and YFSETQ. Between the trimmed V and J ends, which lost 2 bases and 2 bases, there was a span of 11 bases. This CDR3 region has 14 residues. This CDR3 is CASSFVRGAYEQYF. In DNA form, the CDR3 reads TGCGCCAGCAGCTTCGTCAGGGGTGCCTACGAGCAGTACTTC.

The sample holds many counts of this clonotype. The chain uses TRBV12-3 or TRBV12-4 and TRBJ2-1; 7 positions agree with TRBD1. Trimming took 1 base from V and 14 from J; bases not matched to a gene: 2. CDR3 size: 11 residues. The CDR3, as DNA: TGTGCCAGCAGTTTAGACAGGGGTGAGTTCTTC. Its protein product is CASSLDRGEFF.

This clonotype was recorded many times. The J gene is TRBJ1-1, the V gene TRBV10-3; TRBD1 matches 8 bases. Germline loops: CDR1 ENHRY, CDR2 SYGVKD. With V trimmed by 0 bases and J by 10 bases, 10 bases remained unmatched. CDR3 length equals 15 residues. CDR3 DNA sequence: TGTGCCATCAGTGAGTCGAACAGGGGGGGAGTAGGAGCTTTCTTT. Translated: CAISESNRGGVGAFF.

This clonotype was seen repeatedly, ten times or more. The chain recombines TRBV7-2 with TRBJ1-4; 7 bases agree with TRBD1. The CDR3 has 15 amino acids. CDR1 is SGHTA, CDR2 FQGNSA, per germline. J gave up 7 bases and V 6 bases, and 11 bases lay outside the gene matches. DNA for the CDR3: TGTGCCAGCAGTCAGATGAGGGGGCCCGGTGAAAAACTGTTTTTT. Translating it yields CASSQMRGPGEKLFF.

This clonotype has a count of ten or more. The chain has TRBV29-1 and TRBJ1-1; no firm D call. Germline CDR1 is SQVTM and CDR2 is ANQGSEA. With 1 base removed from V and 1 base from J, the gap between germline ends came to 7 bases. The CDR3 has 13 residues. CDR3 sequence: CSVEAAPNTEAFF. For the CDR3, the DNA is TGCAGCGTTGAAGCGGCACCGAACACTGAAGCTTTCTTT.

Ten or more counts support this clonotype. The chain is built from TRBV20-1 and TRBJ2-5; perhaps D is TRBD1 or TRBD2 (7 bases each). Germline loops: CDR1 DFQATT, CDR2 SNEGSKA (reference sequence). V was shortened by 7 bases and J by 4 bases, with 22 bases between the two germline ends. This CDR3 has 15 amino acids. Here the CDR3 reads CSVRPQGGARETQYF. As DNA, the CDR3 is TGCAGTGTTCGCCCCCAGGGGGGGGCTCGAGAGACCCAGTACTTC.

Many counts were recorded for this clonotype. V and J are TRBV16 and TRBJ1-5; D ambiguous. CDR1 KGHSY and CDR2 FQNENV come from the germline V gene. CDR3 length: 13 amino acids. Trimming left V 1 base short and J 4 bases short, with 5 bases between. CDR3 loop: CASSQYGNQPQHF. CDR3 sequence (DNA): TGTGCCAGCAGCCAATACGGAAATCAGCCCCAGCATTTT.

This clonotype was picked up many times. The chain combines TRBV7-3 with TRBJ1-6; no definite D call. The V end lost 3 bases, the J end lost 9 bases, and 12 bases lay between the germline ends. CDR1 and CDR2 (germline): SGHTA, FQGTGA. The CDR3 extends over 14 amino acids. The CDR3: CASSFRAKGSPLHF. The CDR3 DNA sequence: TGTGCCAGCAGCTTTCGGGCCAAGGGTTCACCCCTCCACTTT.

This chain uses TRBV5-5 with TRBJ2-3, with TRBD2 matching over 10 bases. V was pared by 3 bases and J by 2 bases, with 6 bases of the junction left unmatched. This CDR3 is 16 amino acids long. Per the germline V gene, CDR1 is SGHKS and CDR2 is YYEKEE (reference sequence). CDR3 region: CASSSGTSADTDTQYF. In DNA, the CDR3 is TGTGCCAGCAGCTCCGGGACTAGCGCAGACACAGATACGCAGTATTTT. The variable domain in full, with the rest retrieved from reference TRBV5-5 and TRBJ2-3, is DAGVTQSPTHLIKTRGQQVTLRCSPISGHKSVSWYQQVLGQGPQFIFQYYEKEERGRGNFPDRFSARQFPNYSSELNVNALLLGDSALYLCASSSGTSADTDTQYFGPGTRLTVL.

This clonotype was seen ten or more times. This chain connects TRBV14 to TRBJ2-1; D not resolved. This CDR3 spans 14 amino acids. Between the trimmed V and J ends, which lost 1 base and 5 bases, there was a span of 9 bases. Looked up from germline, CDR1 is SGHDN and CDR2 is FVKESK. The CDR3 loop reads CASSQGFFNNEQFF. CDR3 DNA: TGTGCCAGCAGCCAAGGGTTTTTCAACAATGAGCAGTTCTTC.

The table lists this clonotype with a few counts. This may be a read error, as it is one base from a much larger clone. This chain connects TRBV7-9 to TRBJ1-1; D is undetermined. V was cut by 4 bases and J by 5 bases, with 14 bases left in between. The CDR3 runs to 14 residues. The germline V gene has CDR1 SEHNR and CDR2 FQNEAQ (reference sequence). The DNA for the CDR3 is TGTGCCAGCAGCTCGGGAAAGAGTTATACTGAAGCTTTCTTT. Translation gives CASSSGKSYTEAFF.

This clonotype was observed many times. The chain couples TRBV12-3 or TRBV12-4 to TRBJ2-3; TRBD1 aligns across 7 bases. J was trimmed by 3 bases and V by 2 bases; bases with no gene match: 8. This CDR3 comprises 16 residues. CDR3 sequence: CASSLSAARGTDTQYF. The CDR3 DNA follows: TGTGCCAGCAGTTTAAGCGCCGCCAGGGGGACAGATACGCAGTATTTT.

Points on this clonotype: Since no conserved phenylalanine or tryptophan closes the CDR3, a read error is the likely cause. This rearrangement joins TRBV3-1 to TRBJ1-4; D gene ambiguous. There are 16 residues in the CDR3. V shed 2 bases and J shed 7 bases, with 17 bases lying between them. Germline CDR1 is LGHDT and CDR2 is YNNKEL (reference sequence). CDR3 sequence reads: CASSQRESGRGEKLFY. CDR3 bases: TGTGCCAGCAGCCAAAGGGAGTCAGGCCGCGGTGAAAAACTGTTTTAT.

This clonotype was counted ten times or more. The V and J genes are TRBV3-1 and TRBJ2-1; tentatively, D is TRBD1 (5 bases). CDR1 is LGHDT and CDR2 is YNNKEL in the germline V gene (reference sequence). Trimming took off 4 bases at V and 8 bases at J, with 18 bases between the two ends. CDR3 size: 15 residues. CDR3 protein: CASSRNSRVVDEQFF. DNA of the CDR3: TGTGCCAGCAGCCGAAATAGCAGGGTGGTCGATGAGCAGTTCTTC.

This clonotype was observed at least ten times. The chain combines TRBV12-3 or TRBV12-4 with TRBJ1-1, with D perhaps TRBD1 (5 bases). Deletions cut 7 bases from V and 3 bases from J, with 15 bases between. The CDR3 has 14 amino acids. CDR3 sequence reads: CASKQWGSDTEAFF. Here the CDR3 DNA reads TGTGCCAGCAAACAGTGGGGCTCGGACACTGAAGCTTTCTTT.

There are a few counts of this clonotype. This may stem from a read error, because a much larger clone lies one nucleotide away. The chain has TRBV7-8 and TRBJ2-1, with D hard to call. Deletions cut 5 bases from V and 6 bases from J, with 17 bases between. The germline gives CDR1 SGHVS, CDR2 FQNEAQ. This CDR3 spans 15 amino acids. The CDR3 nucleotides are TGTGCCAGCAGCCACTTAGAGAGAGTGGGCAATGAGCAGTTCTTC. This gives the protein CASSHLERVGNEQFF. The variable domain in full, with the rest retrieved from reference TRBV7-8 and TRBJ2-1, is GAGVSQSPRYKVAKRGQDVALRCDPISGHVSLFWYQQALGQGPEFLTYFQNEAQLDKSGLPSDRFFAERPEGSVSTLKIQRTQQEDSAVYLCASSHLERVGNEQFFGPGTRLTVL.

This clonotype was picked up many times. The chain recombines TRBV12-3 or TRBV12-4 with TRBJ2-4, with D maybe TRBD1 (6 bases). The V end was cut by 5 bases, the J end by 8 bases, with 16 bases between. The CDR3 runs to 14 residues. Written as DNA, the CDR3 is TGTGCCAGCAGTCACCCCTTGGGGGCCCACATTCAGTACTTC. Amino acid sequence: CASSHPLGAHIQYF.

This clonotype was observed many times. DNA for the CDR3: TGTGCCAGCAGCTTCGGCGGGGGAGCGAACACCGGGGAGCTGTTTTTT. Amino acids: CASSFGGGANTGELFF. The rearrangement uses TRBV7-2 and TRBJ2-2, with TRBD2 identical over 7 bases. Germline V gene lookup returns CDR1 SGHTA and CDR2 FQGNSA. The CDR3 sequence is 16 residues long. The trim removed 3 bases at V and 0 bases at J, leaving 4 bases unmatched.

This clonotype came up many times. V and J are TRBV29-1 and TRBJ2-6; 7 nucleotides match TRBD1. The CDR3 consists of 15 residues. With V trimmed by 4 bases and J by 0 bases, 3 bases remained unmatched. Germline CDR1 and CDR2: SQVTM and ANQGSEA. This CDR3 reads CSVGAGGSGANVLTF. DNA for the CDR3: TGCAGCGTTGGGGCAGGGGGCTCTGGGGCCAACGTCCTGACTTTC.